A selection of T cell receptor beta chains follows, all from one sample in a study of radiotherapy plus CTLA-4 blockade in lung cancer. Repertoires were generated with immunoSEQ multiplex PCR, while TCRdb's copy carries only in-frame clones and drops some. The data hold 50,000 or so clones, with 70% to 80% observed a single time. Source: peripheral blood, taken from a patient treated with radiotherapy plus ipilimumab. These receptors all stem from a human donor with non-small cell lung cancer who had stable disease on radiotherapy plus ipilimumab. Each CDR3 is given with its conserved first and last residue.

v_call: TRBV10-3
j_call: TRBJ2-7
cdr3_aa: CAISGGRIGHEQYF

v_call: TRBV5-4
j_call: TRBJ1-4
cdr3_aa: CASSQDPLGEKLFF

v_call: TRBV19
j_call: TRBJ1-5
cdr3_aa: CATSIPGLDQPQHF

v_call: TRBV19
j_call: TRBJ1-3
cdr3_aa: CASSIAGLVGNTIYF

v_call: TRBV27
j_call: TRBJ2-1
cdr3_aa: CASRYAGLAGGLANEQFF

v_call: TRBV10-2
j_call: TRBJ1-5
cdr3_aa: CASSFDRVNQPQHF

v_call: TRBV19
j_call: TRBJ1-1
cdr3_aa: CASSSGSAAFF

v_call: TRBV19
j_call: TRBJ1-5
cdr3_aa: CASSIGGQPQHF

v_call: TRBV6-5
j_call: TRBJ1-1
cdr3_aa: CASSYSRRGWTEAFF

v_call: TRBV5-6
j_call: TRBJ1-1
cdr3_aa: CASSLRTTEAFF

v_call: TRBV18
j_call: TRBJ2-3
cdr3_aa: CASSPIEGASTDTQYF

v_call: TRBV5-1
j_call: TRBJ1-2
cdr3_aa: CASSKEGTGGVHGYTF

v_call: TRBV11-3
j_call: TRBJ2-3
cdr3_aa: CASSSRTGTQYF

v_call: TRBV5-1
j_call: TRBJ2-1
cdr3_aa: CASSLLGGRSYNEQFF

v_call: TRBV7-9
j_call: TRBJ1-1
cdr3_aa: CASSLGTKAVYTEAFF

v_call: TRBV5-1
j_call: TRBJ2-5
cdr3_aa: CASSLAALQETQYF

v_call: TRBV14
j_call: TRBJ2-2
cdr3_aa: CASSQDLPGVGELFF

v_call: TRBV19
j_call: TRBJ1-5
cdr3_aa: CAGKLGLCGNQPQHF

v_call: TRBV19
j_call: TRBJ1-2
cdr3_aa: CASSISNYGYTF

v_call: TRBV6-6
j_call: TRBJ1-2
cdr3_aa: CASSYSKQGGSEGYTF

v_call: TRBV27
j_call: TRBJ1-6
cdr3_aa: CASKFSTGSSYNSPLHF

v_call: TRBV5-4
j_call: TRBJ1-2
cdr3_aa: CASSRRAGVLFTGYTF

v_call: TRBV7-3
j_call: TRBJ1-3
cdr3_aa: CASGPNSGNTIYF

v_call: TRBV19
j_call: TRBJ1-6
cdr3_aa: CAAQAGQLYNSPLHF

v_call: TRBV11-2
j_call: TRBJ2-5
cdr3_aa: CASSSRVGEETQYF

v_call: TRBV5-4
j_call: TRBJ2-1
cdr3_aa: CASSLVSSGFNEQFF